The clone carrying this TCR beta chain has ten or more counts. These data belong to a study of human T cells and chemical hapten exposure. TCRdb recomputed calls from the RACE reads with MiXCR, one row per CDR3 protein. The sample holds 300,000 to 450,000 distinct CDR3 sequences, 5.1% seen once. Germline V gives CDR1 KGHSH, CDR2 LQKENI. Trimming stripped 1 base from V and 4 bases from J, with 10 bases between. The CDR3 loop spans 14 amino acids. Time point of the sample: pre-sensitization, week 0. Treatment of the sample: therapeutic diphenylcyclopropenone sensitization with weekly scalp DPC. The chain has TRBV18 and TRBJ1-2, with D unclear. The sequence was obtained from a woman in her forties or fifties with alopecia areata. Some clones in this sample may be carry-over from other donors' samples. The source was whole blood, collected in connection with sensitization to the hapten diphenylcyclopropenone (DPC). The CDR3 sequence: CASSPQGAAYGYTF. The DNA for the CDR3 is TGTGCCAGCTCACCACAGGGCGCCGCCTATGGCTACACCTTC.